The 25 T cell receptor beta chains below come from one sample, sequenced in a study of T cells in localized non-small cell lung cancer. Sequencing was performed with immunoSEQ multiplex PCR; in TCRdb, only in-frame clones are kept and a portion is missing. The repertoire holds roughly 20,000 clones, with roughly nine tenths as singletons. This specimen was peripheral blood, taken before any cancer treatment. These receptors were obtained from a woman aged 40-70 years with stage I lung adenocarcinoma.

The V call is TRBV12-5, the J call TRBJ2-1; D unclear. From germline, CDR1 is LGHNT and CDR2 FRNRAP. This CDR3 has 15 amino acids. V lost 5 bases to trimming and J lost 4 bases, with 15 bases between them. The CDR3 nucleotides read TGTGCTAGTGGTGCCGCCAGACGAGGATACAATGAGCAGTTCTTC. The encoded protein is CASGAARRGYNEQFF.

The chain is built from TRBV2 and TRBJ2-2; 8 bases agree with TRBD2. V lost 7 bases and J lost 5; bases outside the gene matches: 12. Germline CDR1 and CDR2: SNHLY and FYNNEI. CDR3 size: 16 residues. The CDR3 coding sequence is TGTGCCAGCAACACAGACATGGCTAGCGGGACCGGGGAGCTGTTTTTT. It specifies CASNTDMASGTGELFF. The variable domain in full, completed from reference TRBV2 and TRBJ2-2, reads EPEVTQTPSHQVTQMGQEVILRCVPISNHLYFYWYRQILGQKVEFLVSFYNNEISEKSEIFDDQFSVERPDGSNFTLKIRSTKLEDSAMYFCASNTDMASGTGELFFGEGSRLTVL.

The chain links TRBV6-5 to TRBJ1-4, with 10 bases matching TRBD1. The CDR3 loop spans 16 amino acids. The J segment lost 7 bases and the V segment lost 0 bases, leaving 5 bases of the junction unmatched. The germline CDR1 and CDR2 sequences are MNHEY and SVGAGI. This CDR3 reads CASSYSTGTGAEKLFF. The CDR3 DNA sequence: TGTGCCAGCAGTTACTCGACCGGGACAGGGGCTGAAAAACTGTTTTTT.

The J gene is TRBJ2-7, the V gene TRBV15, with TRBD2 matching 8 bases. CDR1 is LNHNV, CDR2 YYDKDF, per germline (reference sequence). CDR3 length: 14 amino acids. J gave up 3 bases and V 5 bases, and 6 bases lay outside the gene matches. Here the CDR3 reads CATSGAGGIYEQYF. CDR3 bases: TGTGCCACCAGCGGGGCGGGAGGTATCTACGAGCAGTACTTC.

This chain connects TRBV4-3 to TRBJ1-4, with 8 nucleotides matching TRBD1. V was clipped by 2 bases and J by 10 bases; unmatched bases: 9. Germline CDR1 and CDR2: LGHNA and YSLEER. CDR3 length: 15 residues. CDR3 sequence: CASSQQGRGRGKLFF. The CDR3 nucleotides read TGCGCCAGCAGCCAACAGGGCAGGGGGCGCGGAAAACTGTTTTTT.

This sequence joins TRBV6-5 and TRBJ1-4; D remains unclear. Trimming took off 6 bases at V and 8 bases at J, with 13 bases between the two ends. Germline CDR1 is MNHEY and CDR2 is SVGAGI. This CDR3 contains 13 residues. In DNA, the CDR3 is TGTGCCAGCAGCCCGGGGTTTCAGGAAAAACTGTTTTTT. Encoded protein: CASSPGFQEKLFF.

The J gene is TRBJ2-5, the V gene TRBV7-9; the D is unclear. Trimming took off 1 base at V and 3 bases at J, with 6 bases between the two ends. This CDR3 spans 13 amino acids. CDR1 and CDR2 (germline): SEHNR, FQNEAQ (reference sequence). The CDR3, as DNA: TGTGCCAGCAGCTTAGTGGGTGAAGAGACCCAGTACTTC. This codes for CASSLVGEETQYF.

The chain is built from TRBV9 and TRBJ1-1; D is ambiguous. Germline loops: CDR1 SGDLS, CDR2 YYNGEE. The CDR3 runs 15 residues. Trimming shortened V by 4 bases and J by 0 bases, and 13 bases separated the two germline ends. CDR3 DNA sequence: TGTGCCAGCAGCCCGTGGGCGGCTATGAACACTGAAGCTTTCTTT. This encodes CASSPWAAMNTEAFF. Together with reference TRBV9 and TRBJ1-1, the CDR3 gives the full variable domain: DSGVTQTPKHLITATGQRVTLRCSPRSGDLSVYWYQQSLDQGLQFLIQYYNGEERAKGNILERFSAQQFPDLHSELNLSSLELGDSALYFCASSPWAAMNTEAFFGQGTRLTVV.

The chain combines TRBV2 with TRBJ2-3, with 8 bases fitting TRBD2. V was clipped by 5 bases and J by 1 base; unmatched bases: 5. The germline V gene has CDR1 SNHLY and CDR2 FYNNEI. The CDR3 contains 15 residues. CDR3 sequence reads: CASSMGLVGTDTQYF. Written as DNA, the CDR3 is TGTGCCAGCAGTATGGGACTAGTCGGCACAGATACGCAGTATTTT.

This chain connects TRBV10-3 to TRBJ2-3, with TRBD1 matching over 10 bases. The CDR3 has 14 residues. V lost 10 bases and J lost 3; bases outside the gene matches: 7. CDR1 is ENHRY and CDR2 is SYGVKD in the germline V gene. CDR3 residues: CATNSGQGTDTQYF. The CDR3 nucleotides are TGTGCCACCAACTCGGGACAGGGGACAGATACGCAGTATTTT.

The CDR3 protein is CASREQGARGYTF. CDR3 bases: TGTGCCAGCAGGGAACAGGGGGCGCGTGGCTACACCTTC. The chain recombines TRBV6-5 with TRBJ1-2; 9 nucleotides align to TRBD1. CDR1 is MNHEY and CDR2 is SVGAGI in the germline V gene. V lost 6 bases to trimming and J lost 7 bases; unmatched junction nucleotides: 6. This CDR3 spans 13 amino acids.

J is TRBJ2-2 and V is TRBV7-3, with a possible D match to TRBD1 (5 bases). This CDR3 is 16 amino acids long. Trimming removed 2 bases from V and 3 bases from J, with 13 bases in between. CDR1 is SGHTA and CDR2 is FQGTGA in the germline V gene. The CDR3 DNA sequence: TGTGCCAGCAGCTTAGAAAGTGGGGCCTACACCGGGGAGCTGTTTTTT. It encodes CASSLESGAYTGELFF.

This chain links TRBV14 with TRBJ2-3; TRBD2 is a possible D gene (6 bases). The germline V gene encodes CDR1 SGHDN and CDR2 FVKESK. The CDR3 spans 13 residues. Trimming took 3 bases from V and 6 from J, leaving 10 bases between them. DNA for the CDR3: TGTGCCAGCAGCCAGGGACTGGGCGATACGCAGTATTTT. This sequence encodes CASSQGLGDTQYF.

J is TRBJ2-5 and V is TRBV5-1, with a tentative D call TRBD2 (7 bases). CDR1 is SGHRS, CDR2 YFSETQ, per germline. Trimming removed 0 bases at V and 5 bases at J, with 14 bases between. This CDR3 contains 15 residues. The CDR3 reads CASSLAAGARETQYF. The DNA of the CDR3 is TGCGCCAGCAGCTTGGCGGCGGGGGCACGTGAGACCCAGTACTTC.

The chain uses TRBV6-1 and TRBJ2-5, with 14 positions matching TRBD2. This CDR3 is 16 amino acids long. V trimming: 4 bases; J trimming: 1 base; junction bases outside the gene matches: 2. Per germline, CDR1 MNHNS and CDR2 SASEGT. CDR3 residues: CASSVGTSGGQETQYF. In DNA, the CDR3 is TGTGCCAGCAGTGTGGGGACTAGCGGGGGCCAAGAGACCCAGTACTTC.

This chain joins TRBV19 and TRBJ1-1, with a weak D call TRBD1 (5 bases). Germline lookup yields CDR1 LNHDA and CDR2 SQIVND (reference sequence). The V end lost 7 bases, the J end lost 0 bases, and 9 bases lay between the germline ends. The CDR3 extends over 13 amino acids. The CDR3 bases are TGTGCCAGTACCCAGGGAGTGAACACTGAAGCTTTCTTT. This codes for CASTQGVNTEAFF.

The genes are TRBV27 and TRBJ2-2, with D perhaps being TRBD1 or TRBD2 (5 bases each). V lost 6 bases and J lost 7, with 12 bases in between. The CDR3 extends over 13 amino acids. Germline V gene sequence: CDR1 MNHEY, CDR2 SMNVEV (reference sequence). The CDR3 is CASRLGPRGELFF. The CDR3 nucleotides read TGTGCCAGCAGACTGGGACCTCGCGGGGAGCTGTTTTTT.

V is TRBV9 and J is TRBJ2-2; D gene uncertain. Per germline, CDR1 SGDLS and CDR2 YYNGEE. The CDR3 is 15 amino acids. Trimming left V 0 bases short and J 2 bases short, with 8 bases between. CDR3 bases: TGTGCCAGCAGCGTAGAGCACCGAAACACCGGGGAGCTGTTTTTT. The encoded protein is CASSVEHRNTGELFF. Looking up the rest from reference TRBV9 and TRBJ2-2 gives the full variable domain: DSGVTQTPKHLITATGQRVTLRCSPRSGDLSVYWYQQSLDQGLQFLIQYYNGEERAKGNILERFSAQQFPDLHSELNLSSLELGDSALYFCASSVEHRNTGELFFGEGSRLTVL.

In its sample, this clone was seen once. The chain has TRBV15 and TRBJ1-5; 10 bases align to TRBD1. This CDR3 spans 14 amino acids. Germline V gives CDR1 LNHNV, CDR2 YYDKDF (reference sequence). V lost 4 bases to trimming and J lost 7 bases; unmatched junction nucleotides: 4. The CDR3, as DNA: TGTGCCACCAGCACTGGACAGGGGGGCCAGCCCCAGCATTTT. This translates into CATSTGQGGQPQHF.

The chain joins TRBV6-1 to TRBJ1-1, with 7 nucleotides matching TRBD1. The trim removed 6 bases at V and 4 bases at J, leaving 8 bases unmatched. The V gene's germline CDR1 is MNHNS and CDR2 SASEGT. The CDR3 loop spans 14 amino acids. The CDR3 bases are TGTGCCAGCAGGACACAGGGGAGGGGCACTGAAGCTTTCTTT. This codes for CASRTQGRGTEAFF.

Here the CDR3 reads CASSQGLAYNEQFF. The CDR3 DNA is TGTGCCAGCAGCCAGGGACTAGCTTACAATGAGCAGTTCTTC. The J gene is TRBJ2-1, the V gene TRBV11-2, with 9 bases aligning to TRBD2. CDR3 length equals 14 residues. CDR1 is SGHAT, CDR2 FQNNGV, per germline. Trimming at V came to 5 bases and at J to 4 bases, leaving 3 bases not matched to a gene.

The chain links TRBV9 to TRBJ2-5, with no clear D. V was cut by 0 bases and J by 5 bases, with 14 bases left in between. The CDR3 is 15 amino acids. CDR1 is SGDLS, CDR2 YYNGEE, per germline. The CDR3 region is CASSVGTAPRETQYF. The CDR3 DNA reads TGTGCCAGCAGCGTAGGTACGGCTCCCAGGGAGACCCAGTACTTC. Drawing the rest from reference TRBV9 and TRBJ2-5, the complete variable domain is DSGVTQTPKHLITATGQRVTLRCSPRSGDLSVYWYQQSLDQGLQFLIQYYNGEERAKGNILERFSAQQFPDLHSELNLSSLELGDSALYFCASSVGTAPRETQYFGPGTRLLVL.

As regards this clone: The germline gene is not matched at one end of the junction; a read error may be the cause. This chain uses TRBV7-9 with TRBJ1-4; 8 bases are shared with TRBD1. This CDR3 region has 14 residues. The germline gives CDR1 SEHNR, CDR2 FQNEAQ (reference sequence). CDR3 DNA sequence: TGTGCCAGCAGCGGGACAGGATCTAATGAAAAACTGCTTTTT. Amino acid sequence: CASSGTGSNEKLLF.

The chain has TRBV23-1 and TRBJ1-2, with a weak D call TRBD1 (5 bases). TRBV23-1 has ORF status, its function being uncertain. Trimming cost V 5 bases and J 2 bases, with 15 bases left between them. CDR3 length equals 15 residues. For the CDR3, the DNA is TGCGCCAGCAGTAACCCCGGGACGAAGAACTATGGCTACACCTTC. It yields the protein CASSNPGTKNYGYTF.

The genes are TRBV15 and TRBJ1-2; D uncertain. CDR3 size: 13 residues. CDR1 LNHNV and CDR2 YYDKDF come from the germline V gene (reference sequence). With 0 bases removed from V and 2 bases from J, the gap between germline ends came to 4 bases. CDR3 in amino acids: CATSRDLNYGYTF. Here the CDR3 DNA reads TGTGCCACCAGCAGAGATTTAAACTATGGCTACACCTTC. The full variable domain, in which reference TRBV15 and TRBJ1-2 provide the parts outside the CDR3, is DAMVIQNPRYQVTQFGKPVTLSCSQTLNHNVMYWYQQKSSQAPKLLFHYYDKDFNNEADTPDNFQSRRPNTSFCFLDIRSPGLGDTAMYLCATSRDLNYGYTFGSGTRLTVV.